Listed here are 31 T cell receptor beta chains from one sample, sequenced in a study of T cell responses to AZD1222 COVID-19 vaccine. Sequencing was performed with immunoSEQ multiplex PCR; in TCRdb, only in-frame clones are kept and a portion is missing. The sample records some 100,000 clones, around 90% being singletons. Sample: peripheral blood, taken on day 0 of AZD1222 vaccination. Receptors were obtained from an adult in good health.

The chain recombines TRBV12-3 or TRBV12-4 with TRBJ1-2; no definite D call. This CDR3 is 13 amino acids long. Trimming stripped 5 bases from V and 2 bases from J, with 9 bases between. Written as DNA, the CDR3 is TGTGCCAGCAGTAAACAGAACAACTATGGCTACACCTTC. Translated: CASSKQNNYGYTF.

The chain joins TRBV11-2 to TRBJ2-7; TRBD2 matches 8 bases. The CDR3 spans 16 residues. In germline, CDR1 is SGHAT, CDR2 FQNNGV. Trimming removed 5 bases from V and 5 bases from J; junction bases left unmatched: 14. DNA for the CDR3: TGTGCCAGCAGCGCACGTTTAGCGGGAAGTAGCCACGAGCAGTACTTC. This translates into CASSARLAGSSHEQYF.

This clone was recorded only once. The V and J genes are TRBV19 and TRBJ2-1; D not resolved. Trimming cost V 0 bases and J 9 bases, with 6 bases left between them. The CDR3 is made up of 12 amino acids. Germline V gives CDR1 LNHDA, CDR2 SQIVND (reference sequence). Here the CDR3 reads CASSIDRSEQFF. CDR3 sequence (DNA): TGTGCCAGTAGTATAGATCGCAGTGAGCAGTTCTTC. Complete variable domain (other parts from reference TRBV19 and TRBJ2-1): DGGITQSPKYLFRKEGQNVTLSCEQNLNHDAMYWYRQDPGQGLRLIYYSQIVNDFQKGDIAEGYSVSREKKESFPLTVTSAQKNPTAFYLCASSIDRSEQFFGPGTRLTVL.

The rearrangement links TRBV6-5 to TRBJ1-3; 9 bases fit TRBD1. This CDR3 spans 13 amino acids. Germline V gene lookup returns CDR1 MNHEY and CDR2 SVGAGI. For the CDR3, the DNA is TGTCGAAACAGGGGGCTATGTGGAAACACCATATATTTT. Encoded protein: CRNRGLCGNTIYF.

The chain couples TRBV5-1 to TRBJ2-7; D is ambiguous. The ends were cut back, 5 bases at V and 4 bases at J, with 10 bases in the middle. Germline values: CDR1 SGHRS, CDR2 YFSETQ. The CDR3 sequence is 12 residues long. CDR3 amino acids: CASSRALYEQYF. For the CDR3, the DNA is TGCGCCAGCAGTCGTGCTCTTTACGAGCAGTACTTC.

The rearrangement links TRBV5-6 to TRBJ1-4; D might be TRBD1 (5 bases). The CDR3 is made up of 15 amino acids. V lost 0 bases and J 6 bases, leaving 12 bases between the germline ends. CDR1 and CDR2 (germline): SGHDT, YYEEEE. The CDR3 protein is CASSLAGTRDEKLFF. In DNA, the CDR3 is TGTGCCAGCAGCTTGGCCGGGACCCGGGATGAAAAACTGTTTTTT.

In this sample, this clone turned up a few times. The rearrangement links TRBV6-5 to TRBJ1-3; D remains unclear. From germline, CDR1 is MNHEY and CDR2 SVGAGI. The CDR3 runs to 15 residues. Trimming shortened V by 3 bases and J by 1 base, and 10 bases separated the two germline ends. The CDR3 nucleotides are TGTGCCAGCAGTTATGACCCGGGGTCTGGAAACACCATATATTTT. Protein product: CASSYDPGSGNTIYF.

This clone was counted a few times. The rearrangement uses TRBV5-1 and TRBJ1-5, with unresolved D. This CDR3 has 14 residues. Trimming took 1 base from V and 7 from J, leaving 12 bases between them. CDR1 is SGHRS, CDR2 YFSETQ, per germline. The CDR3 nucleotides read TGCGCCAGCAGCTTGACGTCGGGCGGGCAGCCCCAGCATTTT. It codes for CASSLTSGGQPQHF.

The chain carries TRBV5-6 and TRBJ1-3; D gene uncertain. The CDR3 runs to 13 residues. The V end lost 4 bases, the J end lost 4 bases, and 9 bases lay between the germline ends. Germline values: CDR1 SGHDT, CDR2 YYEEEE. The CDR3 bases are TGTGCCAGCAGCCCCGGACTCGGAAACACCATATATTTT. Translating it yields CASSPGLGNTIYF.

In its sample, this clone was seen a few times. The V and J genes are TRBV12-5 and TRBJ2-1, with TRBD2 matching over 7 bases. Per the germline V gene, CDR1 is LGHNT and CDR2 is FRNRAP. The CDR3 spans 9 residues. The ends lost 9 bases at V and 10 bases at J; junction bases unmatched: 0. In DNA form, the CDR3 reads TGTGCTAGCGGGAGGGAGCAGTTCTTC. Translating it yields CASGREQFF.

The rearrangement links TRBV19 to TRBJ1-1, with TRBD1 identical over 8 bases. The CDR3 loop spans 14 amino acids. V shed 4 bases and J 2 bases; nucleotides not matched to a gene: 3. Germline V lookup: CDR1 LNHDA, CDR2 SQIVND (reference sequence). CDR3 in DNA: TGTGCCAGTAGTAAGGACAGGGCCAACACTGAAGCTTTCTTT. This codes for CASSKDRANTEAFF.

V is TRBV6-5 and J is TRBJ1-5; D unclear. CDR1 and CDR2 (germline): MNHEY, SVGAGI. CDR3 length: 14 residues. V was trimmed by 6 bases and J by 3 bases, leaving 12 bases between them. CDR3 in DNA: TGTGCCAGCAGCTCCGGCCCACCCAATCAGCCCCAGCATTTT. Translating it yields CASSSGPPNQPQHF.

The chain is built from TRBV7-3 and TRBJ1-1; tentative D call: TRBD1 (6 bases). Germline CDR1 is SGHTA and CDR2 is FQGTGA. This CDR3 region has 14 residues. Trimming removed 4 bases from V and 0 bases from J, with 9 bases in between. The DNA for the CDR3 is TGTGCCAGCAGCTCGGACAGACTGAACACTGAAGCTTTCTTT. This gives the protein CASSSDRLNTEAFF.

The chain uses TRBV7-2 and TRBJ2-7, with 7 bases matching TRBD1. Germline-derived CDR1 and CDR2 are SGHTA and FQGNSA. This CDR3 comprises 15 residues. Trimming removed 3 bases from V and 3 bases from J; junction bases left unmatched: 8. CDR3 sequence (DNA): TGTGCCAGCAGCTTTTATGGGGACAGCTTCTACGAGCAGTACTTC. Its protein product is CASSFYGDSFYEQYF.

The gene calls are TRBV11-1 and TRBJ2-7; D assignment may be TRBD1 or TRBD2 (5 bases each). There are 15 residues in the CDR3. Germline V CDR1 and CDR2: SGHAT, FQDESV (reference sequence). Trimming shortened V by 1 base and J by 4 bases, and 14 bases separated the two germline ends. The CDR3 protein is CASSLGQTEGYEQYF. The DNA of the CDR3 is TGTGCCAGCAGCTTAGGACAGACCGAGGGATACGAGCAGTACTTC.

The chain combines TRBV9 with TRBJ2-2; 7 bases line up with TRBD2. This CDR3 has 16 residues. V lost 0 bases and J lost 1; bases outside the gene matches: 3. Germline assignment: CDR1 SGDLS and CDR2 YYNGEE. CDR3 nucleotide sequence: TGTGCCAGCAGCGTAGAGCCGGGGGGGAACACCGGGGAGCTGTTTTTT. Its translation: CASSVEPGGNTGELFF. Together with reference TRBV9 and TRBJ2-2, the CDR3 gives the full variable domain: DSGVTQTPKHLITATGQRVTLRCSPRSGDLSVYWYQQSLDQGLQFLIQYYNGEERAKGNILERFSAQQFPDLHSELNLSSLELGDSALYFCASSVEPGGNTGELFFGEGSRLTVL.

This sequence joins TRBV6-5 and TRBJ2-2, with TRBD1 identical over 9 bases. Trimming took 5 bases from V and 6 from J; bases not matched to a gene: 7. The CDR3 is made up of 15 amino acids. Per germline, CDR1 MNHEY and CDR2 SVGAGI. CDR3 nucleotide sequence: TGTGCCAGCAGTCAGACAGGGGGTGACGCCGGGGAGCTGTTTTTT. Its translation is CASSQTGGDAGELFF.

J is TRBJ2-2 and V is TRBV5-5; 8 bases line up with TRBD1. CDR1 SGHKS and CDR2 YYEKEE come from the germline V gene (reference sequence). V dropped 6 bases and J dropped 7; count of bases not matched to a gene: 14. The CDR3 is 16 residues long. The DNA for the CDR3 is TGTGCCAGCAACTTTGCGTGGGACAGGTTCAGCGGGGAGCTGTTTTTT. Translated, it gives CASNFAWDRFSGELFF. Full variable domain (remainder filled in from reference TRBV5-5 and TRBJ2-2): DAGVTQSPTHLIKTRGQQVTLRCSPISGHKSVSWYQQVLGQGPQFIFQYYEKEERGRGNFPDRFSARQFPNYSSELNVNALLLGDSALYLCASNFAWDRFSGELFFGEGSRLTVL.

This chain links TRBV15 with TRBJ2-3; 9 bases match TRBD2. Germline CDR1 LNHNV, CDR2 YYDKDF (reference sequence). There are 13 residues in the CDR3. V lost 3 bases and J lost 13; bases outside the gene matches: 8. The CDR3 nucleotides are TGTGCCACCAGCAGTGAATTAGCGGGAGTGGAGTATTTT. This sequence encodes CATSSELAGVEYF.

The chain uses TRBV4-1 and TRBJ2-1; 11 nucleotides match TRBD2. CDR3 length: 16 residues. Trimming at V came to 1 base and at J to 7 bases, leaving 6 bases not matched to a gene. Germline CDR1 and CDR2: MGHRA and YSYEKL. DNA of the CDR3: TGCGCCAGCAGCCAAGCGGTGGCTAGCGGGAGGAATGAGCAGTTCTTC. Protein product: CASSQAVASGRNEQFF.

This chain connects TRBV6-6 to TRBJ1-4; tentatively, D is TRBD1 (5 bases). CDR1 is MNHNY and CDR2 is SVGAGI in the germline V gene (reference sequence). V was pared by 5 bases and J by 7 bases, with 20 bases between. This CDR3 contains 16 residues. This CDR3 is CASSRPLGAVGEKLFF. DNA for the CDR3: TGTGCCAGCAGTCGACCTCTCGGGGCGGTAGGTGAAAAACTGTTTTTT.

This clone is a singleton in its sample. This chain links TRBV7-9 with TRBJ1-1; D not resolved. The length of the CDR3 is 15 residues. With 6 bases removed from V and 0 bases from J, the gap between germline ends came to 14 bases. The V gene's germline CDR1 is SEHNR and CDR2 FQNEAQ (reference sequence). The CDR3 region has the DNA TGTGCCAGCAGTCCCAAGGCTCGGTTGAACACTGAAGCTTTCTTT. Amino acids: CASSPKARLNTEAFF.

The chain is built from TRBV6-6 and TRBJ1-2; D uncertain. Germline V gene data show CDR1 as MNHNY and CDR2 as SVGAGI (reference sequence). V lost 4 bases and J lost 6, with 9 bases in between. The CDR3 spans 12 residues. CDR3 region: CASSLLFHGYTF. The CDR3 nucleotides read TGTGCCAGCAGTTTACTATTTCATGGCTACACCTTC.

This chain connects TRBV6-5 to TRBJ2-7, with D perhaps matching TRBD2 (6 bases). Trimming took off 7 bases at V and 2 bases at J, with 12 bases between the two ends. Germline V lookup: CDR1 MNHEY, CDR2 SVGAGI. The CDR3 contains 13 residues. In DNA form, the CDR3 reads TGTGCCAGCATGGGGGGACTTACCTACGAGCAGTACTTC. Encoded protein: CASMGGLTYEQYF.

This chain links TRBV11-2 with TRBJ2-7; D remains unclear. Trimming shortened V by 5 bases and J by 2 bases, and 10 bases separated the two germline ends. Germline V gene sequence: CDR1 SGHAT, CDR2 FQNNGV. The length of the CDR3 is 13 residues. The CDR3 coding sequence is TGTGCCAGCAGCCCCCGAGGTACCTACGAGCAGTACTTC. It specifies CASSPRGTYEQYF.

The chain combines TRBV4-1 with TRBJ2-2; no definite D call. Germline V gives CDR1 MGHRA, CDR2 YSYEKL. There are 11 residues in the CDR3. Trimming took off 7 bases at V and 3 bases at J, with 3 bases between the two ends. The CDR3, as DNA: TGCGCCAGCACCGACACCGGGGAGCTGTTTTTT. It translates to CASTDTGELFF.

V usage is TRBV5-1 and J usage is TRBJ1-1; D is unclear. The germline CDR1 and CDR2 sequences are SGHRS and YFSETQ. This CDR3 is 15 amino acids long. V lost 0 bases to trimming and J lost 0 bases, with 9 bases between them. The CDR3 bases are TGCGCCAGCAGCTTGGTGGGCGTGATGAACACTGAAGCTTTCTTT. It specifies CASSLVGVMNTEAFF.

The chain couples TRBV7-9 to TRBJ1-1; D gene uncertain. CDR3 length: 11 amino acids. The germline CDR1 and CDR2 sequences are SEHNR and FQNEAQ (reference sequence). Between the trimmed V and J ends, which lost 6 bases and 3 bases, there was a span of 5 bases. This chain's CDR3 is CASSRDTEAFF. For the CDR3, the DNA is TGTGCCAGCAGTCGGGACACTGAAGCTTTCTTT.

The rearrangement links TRBV19 to TRBJ1-5; tentative D call: TRBD1 (5 bases). The CDR3 consists of 16 residues. Germline V gives CDR1 LNHDA, CDR2 SQIVND (reference sequence). The germline V and J ends were trimmed by 6 bases and 0 bases, with 15 bases remaining between them. The DNA of the CDR3 is TGTGCCAGTAGCCTAGGTGGGGGGGTTAGCAATCAGCCCCAGCATTTT. This sequence encodes CASSLGGGVSNQPQHF.

The chain is built from TRBV6-2 or TRBV6-3 and TRBJ2-7; D is uncertain. The CDR3 loop spans 15 amino acids. In germline, CDR1 is MNHEY, CDR2 SVGEGT. Trimming took 1 base from V and 3 from J, leaving 13 bases between them. CDR3 residues: CASSYLIRDNYEQYF. In DNA form, the CDR3 reads TGTGCCAGCAGTTACTTGATTCGTGACAACTACGAGCAGTACTTC.

The V gene is TRBV28, the J gene TRBJ1-2; no clear D. V lost 10 bases to trimming and J lost 5 bases, with 17 bases between them. CDR3 length: 13 amino acids. CDR1 and CDR2 (germline): MDHEN, SYDVKM. CDR3 region: CAILEQAAYGYTF. In DNA, the CDR3 is TGTGCCATTCTCGAGCAGGCAGCTTATGGCTACACCTTC.